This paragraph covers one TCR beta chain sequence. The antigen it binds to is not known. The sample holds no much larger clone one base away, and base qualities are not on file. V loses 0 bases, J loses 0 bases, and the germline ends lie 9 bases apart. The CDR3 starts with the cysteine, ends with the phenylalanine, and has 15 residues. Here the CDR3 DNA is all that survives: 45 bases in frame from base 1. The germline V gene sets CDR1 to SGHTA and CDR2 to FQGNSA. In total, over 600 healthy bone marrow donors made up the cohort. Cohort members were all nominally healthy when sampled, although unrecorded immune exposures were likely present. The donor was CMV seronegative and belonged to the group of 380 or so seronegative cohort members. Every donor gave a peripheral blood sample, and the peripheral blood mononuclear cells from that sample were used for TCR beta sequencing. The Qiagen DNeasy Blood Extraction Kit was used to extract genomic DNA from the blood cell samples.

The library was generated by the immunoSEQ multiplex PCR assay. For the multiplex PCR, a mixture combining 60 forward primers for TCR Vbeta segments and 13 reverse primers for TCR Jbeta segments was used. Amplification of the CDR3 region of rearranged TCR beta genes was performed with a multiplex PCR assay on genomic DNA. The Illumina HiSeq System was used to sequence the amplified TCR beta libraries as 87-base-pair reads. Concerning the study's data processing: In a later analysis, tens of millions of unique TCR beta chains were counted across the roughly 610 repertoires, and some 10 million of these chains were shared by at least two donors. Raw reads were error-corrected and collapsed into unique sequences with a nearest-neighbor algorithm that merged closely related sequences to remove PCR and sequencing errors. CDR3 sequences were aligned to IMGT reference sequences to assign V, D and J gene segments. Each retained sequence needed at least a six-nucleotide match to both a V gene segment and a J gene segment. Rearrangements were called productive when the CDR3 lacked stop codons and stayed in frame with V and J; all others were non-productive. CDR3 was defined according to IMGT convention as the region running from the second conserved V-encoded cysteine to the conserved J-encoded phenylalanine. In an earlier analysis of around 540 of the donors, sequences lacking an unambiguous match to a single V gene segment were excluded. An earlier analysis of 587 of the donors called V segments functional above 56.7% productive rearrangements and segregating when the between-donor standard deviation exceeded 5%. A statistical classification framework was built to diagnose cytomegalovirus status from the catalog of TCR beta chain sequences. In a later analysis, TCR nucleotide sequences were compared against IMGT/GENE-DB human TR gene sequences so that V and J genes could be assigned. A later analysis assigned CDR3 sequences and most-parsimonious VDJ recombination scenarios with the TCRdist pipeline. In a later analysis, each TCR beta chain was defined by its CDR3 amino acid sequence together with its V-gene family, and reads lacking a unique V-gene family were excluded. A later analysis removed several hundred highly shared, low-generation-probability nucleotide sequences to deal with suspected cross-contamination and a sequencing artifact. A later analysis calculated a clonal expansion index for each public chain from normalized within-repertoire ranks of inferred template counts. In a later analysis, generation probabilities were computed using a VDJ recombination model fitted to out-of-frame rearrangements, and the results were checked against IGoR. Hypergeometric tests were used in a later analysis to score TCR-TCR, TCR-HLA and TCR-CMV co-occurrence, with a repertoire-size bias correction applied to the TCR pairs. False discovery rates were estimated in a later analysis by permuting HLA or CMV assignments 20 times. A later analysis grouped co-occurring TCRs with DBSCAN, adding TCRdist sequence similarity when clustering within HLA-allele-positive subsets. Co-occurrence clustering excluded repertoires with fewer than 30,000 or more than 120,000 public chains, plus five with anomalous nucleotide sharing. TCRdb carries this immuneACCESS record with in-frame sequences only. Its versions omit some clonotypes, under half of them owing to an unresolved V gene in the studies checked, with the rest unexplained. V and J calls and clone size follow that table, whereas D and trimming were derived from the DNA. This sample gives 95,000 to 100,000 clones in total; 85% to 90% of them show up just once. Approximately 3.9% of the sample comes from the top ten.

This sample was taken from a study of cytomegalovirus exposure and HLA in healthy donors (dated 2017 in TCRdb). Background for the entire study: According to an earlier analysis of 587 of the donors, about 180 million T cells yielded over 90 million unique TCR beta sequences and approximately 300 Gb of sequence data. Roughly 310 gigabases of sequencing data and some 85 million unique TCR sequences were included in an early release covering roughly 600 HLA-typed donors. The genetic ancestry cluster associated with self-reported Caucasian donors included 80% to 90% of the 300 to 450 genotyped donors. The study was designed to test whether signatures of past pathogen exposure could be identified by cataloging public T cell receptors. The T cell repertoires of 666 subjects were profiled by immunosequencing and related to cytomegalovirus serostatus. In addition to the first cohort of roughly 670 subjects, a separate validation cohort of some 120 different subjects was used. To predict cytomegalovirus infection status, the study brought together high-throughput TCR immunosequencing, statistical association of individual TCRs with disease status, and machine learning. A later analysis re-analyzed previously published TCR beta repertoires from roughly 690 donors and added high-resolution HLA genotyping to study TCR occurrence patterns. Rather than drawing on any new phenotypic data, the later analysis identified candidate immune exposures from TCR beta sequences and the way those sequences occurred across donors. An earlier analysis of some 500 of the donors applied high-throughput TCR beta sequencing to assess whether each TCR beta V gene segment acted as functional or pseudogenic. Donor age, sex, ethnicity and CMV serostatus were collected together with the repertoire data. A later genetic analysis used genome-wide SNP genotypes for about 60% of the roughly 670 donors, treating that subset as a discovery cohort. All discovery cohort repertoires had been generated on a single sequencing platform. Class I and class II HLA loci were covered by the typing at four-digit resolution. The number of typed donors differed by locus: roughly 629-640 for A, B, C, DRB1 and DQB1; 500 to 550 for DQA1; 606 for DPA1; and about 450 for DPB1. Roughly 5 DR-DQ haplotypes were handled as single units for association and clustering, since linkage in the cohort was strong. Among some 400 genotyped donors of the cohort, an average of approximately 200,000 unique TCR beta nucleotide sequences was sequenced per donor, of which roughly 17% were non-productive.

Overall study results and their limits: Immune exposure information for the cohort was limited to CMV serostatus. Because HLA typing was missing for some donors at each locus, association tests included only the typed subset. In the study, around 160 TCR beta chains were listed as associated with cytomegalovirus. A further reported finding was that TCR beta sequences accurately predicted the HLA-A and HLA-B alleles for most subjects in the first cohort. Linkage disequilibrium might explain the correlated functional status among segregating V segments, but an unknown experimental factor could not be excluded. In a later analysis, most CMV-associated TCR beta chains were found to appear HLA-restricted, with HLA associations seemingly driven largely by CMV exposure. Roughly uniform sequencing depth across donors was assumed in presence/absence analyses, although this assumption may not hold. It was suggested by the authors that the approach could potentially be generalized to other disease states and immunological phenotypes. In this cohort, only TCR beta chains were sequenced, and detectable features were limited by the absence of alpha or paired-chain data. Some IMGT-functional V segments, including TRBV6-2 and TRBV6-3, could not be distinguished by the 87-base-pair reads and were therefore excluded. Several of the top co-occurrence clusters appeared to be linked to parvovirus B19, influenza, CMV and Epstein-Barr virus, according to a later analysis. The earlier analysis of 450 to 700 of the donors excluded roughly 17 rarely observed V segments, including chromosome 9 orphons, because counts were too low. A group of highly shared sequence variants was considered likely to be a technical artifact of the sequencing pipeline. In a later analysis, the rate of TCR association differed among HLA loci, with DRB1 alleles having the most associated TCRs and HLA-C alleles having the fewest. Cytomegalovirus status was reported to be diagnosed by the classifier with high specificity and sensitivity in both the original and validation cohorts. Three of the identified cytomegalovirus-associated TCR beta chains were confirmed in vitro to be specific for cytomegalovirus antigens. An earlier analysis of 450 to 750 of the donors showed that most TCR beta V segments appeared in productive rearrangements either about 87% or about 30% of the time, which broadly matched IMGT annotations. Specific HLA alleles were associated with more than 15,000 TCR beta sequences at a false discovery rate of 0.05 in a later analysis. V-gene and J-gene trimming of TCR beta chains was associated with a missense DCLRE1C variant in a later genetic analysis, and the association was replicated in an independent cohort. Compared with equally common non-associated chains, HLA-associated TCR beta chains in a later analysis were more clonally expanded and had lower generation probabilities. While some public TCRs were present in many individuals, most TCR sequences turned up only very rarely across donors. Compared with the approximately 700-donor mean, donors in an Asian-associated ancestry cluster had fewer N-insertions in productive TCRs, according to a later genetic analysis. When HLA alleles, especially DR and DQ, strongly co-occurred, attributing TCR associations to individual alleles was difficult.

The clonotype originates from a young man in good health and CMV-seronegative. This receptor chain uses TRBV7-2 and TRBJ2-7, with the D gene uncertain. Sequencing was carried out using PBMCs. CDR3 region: CASSLAPVSSYEQYF. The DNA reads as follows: TGTGCCAGCAGCTTAGCCCCTGTGAGCTCCTACGAGCAGTACTTC.